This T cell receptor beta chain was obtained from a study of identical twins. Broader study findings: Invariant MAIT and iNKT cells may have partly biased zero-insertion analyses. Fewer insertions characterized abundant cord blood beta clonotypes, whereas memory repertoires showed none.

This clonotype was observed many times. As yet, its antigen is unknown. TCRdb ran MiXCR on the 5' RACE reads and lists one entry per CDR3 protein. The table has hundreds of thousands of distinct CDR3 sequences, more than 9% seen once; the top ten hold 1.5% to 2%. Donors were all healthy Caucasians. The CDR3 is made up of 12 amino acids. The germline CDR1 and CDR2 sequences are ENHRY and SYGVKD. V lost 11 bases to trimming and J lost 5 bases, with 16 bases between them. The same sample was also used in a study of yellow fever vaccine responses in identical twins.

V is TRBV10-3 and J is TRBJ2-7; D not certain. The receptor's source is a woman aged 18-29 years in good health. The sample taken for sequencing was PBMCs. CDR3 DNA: TGTGCCGCATCTCGATCGGCGGACGAGCAGTACTTC. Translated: CAASRSADEQYF.